One T cell receptor beta chain is described in this entry. It has no known antigen specificity. The input lacks base qualities; no much larger clone sits a single base away. This sample was taken from a study of T-cell memory formation after mild COVID-19 (dated by TCRdb to the early 2020s). In the study overall: Most TCR sequence clusters were specific to one of the two donors. In a couple of donors, T-cell clones that expanded and contracted after mild COVID-19 were tracked by sequencing TCRalpha and TCRbeta repertoires over time. Two young, previously healthy adult volunteers, one female and one male, were included in the cohort.

Summary of the overall study and its limitations: Some responding clones were found in pre-infection memory, which suggests that pre-existing cross-reactive memory T cells took part in the SARS-CoV-2 response. SARS-CoV-2 specificity of the second-wave clones peaking on day 37 was not confirmed. The study included only a couple of mild cases, and larger cohorts that include severe cases with pre-infection samples were judged to be necessary. Contracting CD4+ clones were found mainly in CM and EM memory subsets, while CD8+ clones were enriched in EMRA. Clones contracting from day 15 to 85 had balanced CD4/CD8 phenotypes, while a second wave expanding from day 15 to 37 was biased towards CD4+.

Reads for this sample came from an Illumina NovaSeq 6000. TCRalpha and TCRbeta cDNA libraries were constructed by 5'RACE with constant-segment primers, with sample barcodes and unique molecular identifiers being introduced. RNA was extracted from every sample with Trizol reagent. Amplification of the libraries took two PCR steps, and the second step added a second sample barcode plus Illumina TruSeq adapters. Sequencing of libraries was performed on an Illumina NovaSeq with 2 x 150 bp paired-end reads. In the source study's methods: The reads were demultiplexed and collapsed into UMI-guided consensus sequences using migec v1.2.7. Using mixcr v2.1.11, the UMI consensuses were aligned to TRA and TRB V and J templates and assembled into clonotypes. A clonotype was counted as expanded or contracted only if both edgeR and NoisET called the change significant, with noise models trained on biological replicates. For edgeR calls, a false discovery rate-adjusted p below 0.01 and a log2 fold-change threshold of 1 were applied. As an exploratory analysis of dynamics, max-normalized trajectories of the 1000 most abundant clonotypes were examined by PCA with hierarchical clustering. The CD4 or CD8 phenotype of responding clones was assigned using the separately sequenced CD4+ and CD8+ repertoires. TCRdb trimmed the raw reads at Q25, called clones with MiXCR and kept productive beta chains. All rows with the same CDR3 protein become a single entry with the most common DNA and genes. The V and J calls were not made by the authors but by TCRdb's processing. Here the sample has 250,000 to 300,000 distinct CDR3 sequences; 15% to 20% occur a single time. The top ten hold 20% to 25% of the sample.

Inclusive of the bounding cysteine and phenylalanine, the CDR3 is 14 residues long. Only the CDR3 DNA stays, 42 bases, in frame from base 1. CDR1 SEHNR and CDR2 FQNEAQ are derived from the germline V gene (reference sequence). V trim: 4 bases; J trim: 4 bases; unmatched bases: 5. Ficoll-Paque density gradient centrifugation was the method used to isolate PBMCs. The sequence came from a man aged 18 to 29 who had mild COVID-19 (a few samples of this study predate the infection). The sample titles of this study are shuffled in the database, so cell type and time point are left out; the donor was told from shared clones. The chain is encoded by TRBV7-9 joined to TRBJ1-2; TRBD1 matches 8 bases in the middle. The sequenced sample was PBMCs or a T cell subset sorted from them (not recorded which). The CDR3 has the sequence CASSSLQGGYGYTF. The DNA reads TGTGCCAGCAGCTCCCTACAGGGGGGCTATGGCTACACCTTC.